The rows below give T cell receptor beta chains drawn from one sample of a study of T cell changes during pregnancy in multiple sclerosis. TCRdb's table, derived via immunoSEQ multiplex PCR, lists solely in-frame clones and lacks some. The sample shows about 77,000 clones, roughly 91% of them seen only once. Sample: peripheral blood, taken after pregnancy. These receptors were obtained from a female donor in good health, enrolled as a control in a pregnancy study. CDR3s include the opening cysteine and the closing phenylalanine or tryptophan. A D gene is named only where the DNA matches it firmly. Not every row has a clone size; where given, it reads once, few, many or a size class.

>TRBJ1-3|NA|TRBV18|TRBD1
TGTGCCAGCTCACCACAGGGGGCCCTCTCTGGAAACACCATATATTTT
CASSPQGALSGNTIYF
>TRBJ2-1|NA|TRBV18|NA
TGTGCCAGCTCACCACTCCGGAGGGATGAGCAGTTCTTC
CASSPLRRDEQFF
>TRBJ1-4|NA|TRBV5-1|TRBD1
TGCGCCAGCAAGACAGGGGAGCGTGAAAAACTGTTTTTT
CASKTGEREKLFF
>TRBJ1-4|once|TRBV28|NA
TGTGCCAGCAGTTTTATGGACAGCGGCTGGGCTAATGAAAAACTGTTTTTT
CASSFMDSGWANEKLFF
>TRBJ2-1|NA|TRBV19|TRBD2
TGTGCCAGTAGTAGAGGGAGCGGGAGCCTCCCGGGGTACAATGAGCAGTTCTTC
CASSRGSGSLPGYNEQFF
>TRBJ2-2|NA|TRBV11-2|NA
TGTGCCAGCAGCGCGCAGGGGTTCACCGGGGAGCTGTTTTTT
CASSAQGFTGELFF
>TRBJ2-2|NA|TRBV19|NA
TGTGCCAGCCTAGCGAGACTCGCGAACACCGGGGAGCTGTTTTTT
CASLARLANTGELFF
>TRBJ2-6|NA|TRBV6-1|NA
TGTGCCAGCAGGGGCCGGAGGGCTGGGGCCAACGTCCTGACTTTC
CASRGRRAGANVLTF
>TRBJ2-5|NA|TRBV18|TRBD1
TGTGCCAGCTCACCAGGGACAGGGAAGGGAGAGACCCAGTACTTC
CASSPGTGKGETQYF
>TRBJ2-2|NA|TRBV7-3|NA
TGTGCCAGCAGAAAGGGGTCGGGCACCGGGGAGCTGTTTTTT
CASRKGSGTGELFF
>TRBJ2-7|NA|TRBV14|TRBD2
TGTGCCAGCAGCCCAGGACTAGCGGGAGACGAGCAGTACTTC
CASSPGLAGDEQYF
>TRBJ2-2|few|TRBV9|TRBD2
TGTGCCAGCAGCGTAGAAGCGGGAGAGAACACCGGGGAGCTGTTTTTT
CASSVEAGENTGELFF
>TRBJ1-4|NA|TRBV7-2|TRBD1
TGTGCCAGCAGCTTAGGGGGGACAGCGAGGCGCGAAAAACTGTTTTTT
CASSLGGTARREKLFF
>TRBJ1-2|NA|TRBV2|NA
TGTGCCAGCAGTCAATCCCTCGGGGGCTACACCTTC
CASSQSLGGYTF
>TRBJ1-4|NA|TRBV27|NA
TGTGCCAGCAGTCCAAATGGGGGGAGGATGTTTTTT
CASSPNGGRMFF
>TRBJ2-1|NA|TRBV9|TRBD2
TGTGCCAGCAGCCCGAGACTAGCGGGGCGGAATGAGCAGTTCTTC
CASSPRLAGRNEQFF
>TRBJ2-3|NA|TRBV6-6|TRBD2
TGTGCCAGCAGTTCCCGGGGGGGAGTCACAGATACGCAGTATTTT
CASSSRGGVTDTQYF
>TRBJ2-3|NA|TRBV20-1|NA
TGCAGTGCCGGAGCCGGGGATACGCAGTATTTT
CSAGAGDTQYF
>TRBJ2-1|NA|TRBV7-9|TRBD2
TGTGCCAGCAGTTTGGCGGGAGGGCCTTCCAATGAGCAGTTCTTC
CASSLAGGPSNEQFF
>TRBJ2-7|NA|TRBV4-1|TRBD2
TGCGCCAGCAGCCAAGAATCGAGGCTAGCGGAAATGTACGAGCAGTACTTC
CASSQESRLAEMYEQYF
>TRBJ1-5|once|TRBV2|NA
TGTGCCAGCAGTGAGGGGGCCTTAGCGCCCCAGCATTTT
CASSEGALAPQHF
>TRBJ2-1|NA|TRBV30|NA
TGTGCCTGGAGCCCTCAGGGTAATGAGCAGTTCTTC
CAWSPQGNEQFF
>TRBJ1-5|NA|TRBV4-1|NA
TGCGCCAGCAGCCAAGTGGAGGCTCCTGGTCAGCCCCAGCATTTT
CASSQVEAPGQPQHF
>TRBJ1-4|NA|TRBV5-1|NA
TGCGCCAGCAGCTTGGGTGAGACTAATGAAAAACTGTTTTTT
CASSLGETNEKLFF
>TRBJ2-7|NA|TRBV5-6|TRBD2
TGTGCCAGCAGCGAGATAGGGCGGGGGTACGAGCAGTACTTC
CASSEIGRGYEQYF
>TRBJ1-5|NA|TRBV13|TRBD1
TGTGCCAGCAGCGCCTCCAAGGACAGGGGCTTTCAGCCCCAGCATTTT
CASSASKDRGFQPQHF
>TRBJ2-1|NA|TRBV28|NA
TGTGCCAGCAGCCCCAGGTTTGAGCAGTTCTTC
CASSPRFEQFF
>TRBJ2-5|NA|TRBV7-3|TRBD2
TGTGCCAGCAGCTTGGGACTAGCGGAGACCCAGTACTTC
CASSLGLAETQYF
>TRBJ1-6|NA|TRBV9|NA
TGTGCCAGCAGCGTAGAACCAGGCTACCTCGGCCAATCACCCCTCCACTTT
CASSVEPGYLGQSPLHF
>TRBJ2-7|NA|TRBV7-2|TRBD2
TGTGCCAGCACGGGCAGCGGGGGGGCCTACGAGCAGTACTTC
CASTGSGGAYEQYF
>TRBJ1-2|once|TRBV2|NA
TGTGCCAGCACGCGGGTAGGCGGCTACACCTTC
CASTRVGGYTF
>TRBJ1-1|NA|TRBV12-5|NA
TGTGCTAGTGGTTTGCTCAACACTGAAGCTTTCTTT
CASGLLNTEAFF
>TRBJ2-7|NA|TRBV11-3|TRBD2
TGTGCCAGCAGCCTCGGACTAGCGGACAGGGAGCAGTACTTC
CASSLGLADREQYF
>TRBJ1-1|NA|TRBV30|TRBD1
TGTGCCTGGAAGAGGGGGCGCATCGGGAACACTGAAGCTTTCTTT
CAWKRGRIGNTEAFF
>TRBJ2-1|once|TRBV28|TRBD2
TGTGCCAGCAGCCCCTCCGGACTAGTAAGGGGTGAGCAGTTCTTC
CASSPSGLVRGEQFF
>TRBJ2-4|NA|TRBV6-5|NA
TGTGCCAGCCGAATCTCGGGAGTGAAGGACATTCAGTACTTC
CASRISGVKDIQYF
>TRBJ2-7|once|TRBV15|NA
TGTGCCACCAGCAGAGATCAATACGAGCAGTACTTC
CATSRDQYEQYF
>TRBJ2-7|NA|TRBV7-2|NA
TGTGCCAGCAGCAGCCTCACGCGAGCGCGGGGCGAGCAGTACTTC
CASSSLTRARGEQYF
>TRBJ2-7|once|TRBV7-2|TRBD2
TGTGCCAGCAGCTTGGGGCCTGGCGGGGGGTTCTACGAGCAGTACTTC
CASSLGPGGGFYEQYF
>TRBJ2-7|NA|TRBV27|NA
TGTGCCAGCAGCTCTCCTCCCCAGGAGGGATCCTACGAGCAGTACTTC
CASSSPPQEGSYEQYF
>TRBJ1-2|NA|TRBV6-5|NA
TGTGCCAGCAGTGGGGGCGCAGCATACTATGGCTACACCTTC
CASSGGAAYYGYTF
>TRBJ1-2|NA|TRBV27|TRBD1
TGTGCCAGCGGGAGACAGGGAGGCTACACCTTC
CASGRQGGYTF
>TRBJ2-7|NA|TRBV19|NA
TGTGCCAGTAGTATAGCATGGAGTTACGAGCAGTACTTC
CASSIAWSYEQYF
>TRBJ2-1|NA|TRBV15|NA
TGTGCCACCAGCAGAGAGGGGCGCAGGGTTAACAATGAGCAGTTCTTC
CATSREGRRVNNEQFF
>TRBJ2-1|NA|TRBV9|NA
TGTGCCAGCAGCGTAGGGGGCGATAGCTCCTACAATGAGCAGTTCTTC
CASSVGGDSSYNEQFF
>TRBJ2-1|NA|TRBV27|TRBD2
TGTGCCAGCAGGGCCCATGGCGCTAGCGGGACCCTTCCTGAGCAGTTCTTC
CASRAHGASGTLPEQFF
>TRBJ2-7|NA|TRBV4-1|NA
TGCGCCAGCAGCTCCACCTACGAGCAGTACTTC
CASSSTYEQYF
>TRBJ2-7|NA|TRBV5-4|TRBD2
TGTGCCAGCAGCTTGGGGAGCCCCGGGACTAGCGAGCAGTACTTC
CASSLGSPGTSEQYF